The table lists the clone carrying this T cell receptor (beta chain) with many counts. Alongside a J-beta primer mix, a sample-barcoded 5' primer served in a second PCR lasting roughly 6 to 12 cycles. Using its own MiXCR run on the 5' RACE reads, TCRdb lists one record per CDR3 protein. In the table there are 630,000 or so distinct CDR3 sequences, 32% of which are singletons. The CDR3 spans 12 residues. Germline CDR1 and CDR2: GTSNPN and SVGIG (reference sequence). V lost 0 bases, J lost 6 bases, and 8 bases lay in between. The sample is drawn from a study of blood T cells in healthy people across ages.

The receptor was derived from a woman older than 75 in good health. Sequencing was performed on blood. The chain uses TRBV30 and TRBJ1-2; D gene uncertain. In DNA form, the CDR3 reads TGTGCCTGGAGTGTACGGTCCGATGGCTACACCTTC. It is translated as CAWSVRSDGYTF. Full variable domain (rest looked up from reference TRBV30 and TRBJ1-2): SQTIHQWPATLVQPVGSPLSLECTVEGTSNPNLYWYRQAAGRGLQLLFYSVGIGQISSEVPQNLSASRPQDRQFILSSKKLLLSDSGFYLCAWSVRSDGYTFGSGTRLTVV.